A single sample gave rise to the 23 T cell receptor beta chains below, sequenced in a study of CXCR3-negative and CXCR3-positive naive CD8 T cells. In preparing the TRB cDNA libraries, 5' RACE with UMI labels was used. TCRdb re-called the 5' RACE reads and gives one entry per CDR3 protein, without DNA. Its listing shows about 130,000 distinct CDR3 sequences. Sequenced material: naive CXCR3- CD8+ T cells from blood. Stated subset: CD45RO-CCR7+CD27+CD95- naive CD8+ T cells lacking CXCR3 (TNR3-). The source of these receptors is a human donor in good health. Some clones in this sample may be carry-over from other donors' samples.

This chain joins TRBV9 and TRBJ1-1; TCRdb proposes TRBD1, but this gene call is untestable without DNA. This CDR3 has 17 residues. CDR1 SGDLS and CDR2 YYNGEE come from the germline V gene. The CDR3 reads CASSATRGGLLNTEAFF.

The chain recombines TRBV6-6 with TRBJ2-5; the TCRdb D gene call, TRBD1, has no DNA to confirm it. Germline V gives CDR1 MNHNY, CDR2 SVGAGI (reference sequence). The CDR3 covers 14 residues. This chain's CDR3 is CASRAGGGLETQYF.

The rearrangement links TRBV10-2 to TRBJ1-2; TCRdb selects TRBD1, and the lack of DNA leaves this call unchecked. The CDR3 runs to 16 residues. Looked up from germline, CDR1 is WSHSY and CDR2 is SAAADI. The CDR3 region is CASSEVTGGEDYGYTF.

The chain's CDR3 is CSVVGEWNTEAFF. This chain joins TRBV29-1 and TRBJ1-1. Germline V lookup: CDR1 SQVTM, CDR2 ANQGSEA. This CDR3 spans 13 amino acids.

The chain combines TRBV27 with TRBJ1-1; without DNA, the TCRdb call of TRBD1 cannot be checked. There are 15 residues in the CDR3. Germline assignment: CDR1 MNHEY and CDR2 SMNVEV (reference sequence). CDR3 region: CASSLIQGESTEAFF.

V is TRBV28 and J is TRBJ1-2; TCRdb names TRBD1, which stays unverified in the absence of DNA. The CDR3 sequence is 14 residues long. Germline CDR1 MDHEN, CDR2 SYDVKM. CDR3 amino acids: CASSNRTGFYGYTF.

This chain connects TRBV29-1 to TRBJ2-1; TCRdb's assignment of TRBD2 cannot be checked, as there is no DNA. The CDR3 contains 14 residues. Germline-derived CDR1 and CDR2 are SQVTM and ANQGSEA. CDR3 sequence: CSVEVAGGHNEQFF.

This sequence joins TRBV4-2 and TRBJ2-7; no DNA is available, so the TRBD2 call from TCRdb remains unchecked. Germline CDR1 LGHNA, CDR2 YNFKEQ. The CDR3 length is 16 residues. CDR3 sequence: CASSQEVGLVAYEQYF.

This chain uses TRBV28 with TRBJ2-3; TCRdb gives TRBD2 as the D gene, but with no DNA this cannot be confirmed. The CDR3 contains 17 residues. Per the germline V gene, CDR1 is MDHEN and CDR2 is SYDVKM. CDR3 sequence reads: CASSTLIAGSSTDTQYF.

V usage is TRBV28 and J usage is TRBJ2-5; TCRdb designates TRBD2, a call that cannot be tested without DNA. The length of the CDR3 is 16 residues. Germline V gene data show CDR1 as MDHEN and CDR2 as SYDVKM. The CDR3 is CASSLRLAGAGEAQYF.

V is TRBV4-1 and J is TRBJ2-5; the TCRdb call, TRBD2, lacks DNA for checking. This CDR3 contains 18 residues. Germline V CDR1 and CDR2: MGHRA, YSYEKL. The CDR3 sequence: CASSQDRSYQRGQETQYF.

The CDR3 region is CASSPGLGSYEQYF. The chain combines TRBV4-1 with TRBJ2-7; TCRdb's assignment of TRBD1 cannot be checked, as there is no DNA. Per the germline V gene, CDR1 is MGHRA and CDR2 is YSYEKL. The CDR3 length is 14 residues.

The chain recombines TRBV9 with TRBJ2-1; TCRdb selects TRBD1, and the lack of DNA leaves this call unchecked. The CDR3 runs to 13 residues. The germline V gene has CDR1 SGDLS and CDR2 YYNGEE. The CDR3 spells CASSGGGPNEQFF.

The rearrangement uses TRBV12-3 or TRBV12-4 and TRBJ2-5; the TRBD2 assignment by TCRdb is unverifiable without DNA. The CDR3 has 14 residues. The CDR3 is CASSTSGGGETQYF.

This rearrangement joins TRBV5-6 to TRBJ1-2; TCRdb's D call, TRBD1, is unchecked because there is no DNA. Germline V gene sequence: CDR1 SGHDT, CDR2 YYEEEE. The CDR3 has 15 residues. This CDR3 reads CASSLAGTGSNGYTF.

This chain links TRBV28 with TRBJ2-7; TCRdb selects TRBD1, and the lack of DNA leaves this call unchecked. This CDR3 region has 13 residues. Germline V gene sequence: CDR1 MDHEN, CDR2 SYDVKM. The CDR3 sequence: CASSLRQGDEQYF.

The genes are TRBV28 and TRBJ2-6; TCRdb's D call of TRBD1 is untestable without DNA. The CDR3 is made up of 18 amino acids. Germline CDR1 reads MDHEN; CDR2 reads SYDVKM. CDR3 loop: CASSPPGQGLSGANVLTF. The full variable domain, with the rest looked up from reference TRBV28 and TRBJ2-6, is DVKVTQSSRYLVKRTGEKVFLECVQDMDHENMFWYRQDPGLGLRLIYFSYDVKMKEKGDIPEGYSVSREKKERFSLILESASTNQTSMYLCASSPPGQGLSGANVLTFGAGSRLTVL.

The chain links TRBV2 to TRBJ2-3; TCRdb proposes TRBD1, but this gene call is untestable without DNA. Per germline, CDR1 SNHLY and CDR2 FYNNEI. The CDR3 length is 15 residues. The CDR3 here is CASRETGGRTDTQYF.

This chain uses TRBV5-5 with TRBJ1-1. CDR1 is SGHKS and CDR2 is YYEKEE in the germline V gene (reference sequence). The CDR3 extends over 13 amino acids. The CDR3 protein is CASSSRDGAEAFF.

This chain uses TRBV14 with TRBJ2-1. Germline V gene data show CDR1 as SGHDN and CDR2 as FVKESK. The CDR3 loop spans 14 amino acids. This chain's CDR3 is CASSQVTLYNEQFF.

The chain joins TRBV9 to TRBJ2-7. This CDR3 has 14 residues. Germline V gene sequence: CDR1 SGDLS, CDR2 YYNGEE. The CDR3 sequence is CASSPDRRPYEQYF.

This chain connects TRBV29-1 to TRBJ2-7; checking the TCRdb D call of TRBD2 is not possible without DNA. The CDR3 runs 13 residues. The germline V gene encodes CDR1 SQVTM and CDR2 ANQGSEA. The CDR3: CSVGGSGKVEQYF.

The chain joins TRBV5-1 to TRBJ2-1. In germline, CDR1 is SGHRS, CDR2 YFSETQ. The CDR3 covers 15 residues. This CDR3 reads CASSLTFSSYNEQFF.